Shown below are 9 T cell receptor beta chains from a single sample sequenced in a study of blood T cell repertoires in COVID-19. Repertoires were generated with immunoSEQ multiplex PCR, while TCRdb's copy carries only in-frame clones and drops some. This table holds approximately 150,000 clones, approximately 86% found once. Sequenced input: peripheral blood. Every receptor here comes from a woman in her sixties with acute or convalescent COVID-19.

This clone occurred once. The chain combines TRBV11-2 with TRBJ1-3; D perhaps matches TRBD1 (6 bases). Trimming shortened V by 7 bases and J by 0 bases, and 16 bases separated the two germline ends. Germline CDR1 is SGHAT and CDR2 is FQNNGV. CDR3 length equals 16 residues. For the CDR3, the DNA is TGTGCCAGCACCATCCAAGGGGGAAGCTCTGGAAACACCATATATTTT. This translates into CASTIQGGSSGNTIYF.

This chain links TRBV5-4 with TRBJ1-1; a weak D match, TRBD1 (5 bases). The CDR3 consists of 14 residues. Trimming left V 4 bases short and J 2 bases short, with 12 bases between. CDR1 and CDR2 (germline): SGHNT, YYREEE (reference sequence). The CDR3 loop is CASSPKTVNTEAFF. CDR3 nucleotide sequence: TGTGCCAGCAGCCCCAAGACAGTTAACACTGAAGCTTTCTTT. Variable domain in full (rest from reference TRBV5-4 and TRBJ1-1): ETGVTQSPTHLIKTRGQQVTLRCSSQSGHNTVSWYQQALGQGPQFIFQYYREEENGRGNFPPRFSGLQFPNYSSELNVNALELDDSALYLCASSPKTVNTEAFFGQGTRLTVV.

The chain joins TRBV7-9 to TRBJ2-7, with TRBD1 matching over 11 bases. This CDR3 spans 16 amino acids. Losses at the gene ends were 3 bases for V and 4 bases for J; bases not matched to a gene: 8. CDR1 and CDR2 (germline): SEHNR, FQNEAQ (reference sequence). CDR3 sequence (DNA): TGTGCCAGCAGCTTCAGTCCCGGGACAGGGGGATACGAGCAGTACTTC. Amino acid sequence: CASSFSPGTGGYEQYF.

This clone was seen only once. This chain links TRBV4-2 with TRBJ1-1; tentatively, D is TRBD1 (5 bases). V lost 2 bases and J lost 1, with 8 bases in between. CDR3 length: 14 residues. From germline, CDR1 is LGHNA and CDR2 YNFKEQ. DNA for the CDR3: TGTGCCAGCAGCCAATTCCAGGGGAACACTGAAGCTTTCTTT. This encodes CASSQFQGNTEAFF.

The rearrangement joins TRBV5-6 to TRBJ2-1; maybe TRBD2 (5 bases). Germline values: CDR1 SGHDT, CDR2 YYEEEE. CDR3 length: 17 amino acids. Trimming took 4 bases from V and 6 from J, leaving 23 bases between them. CDR3 sequence reads: CASSRRRAVPGLNEQFF. CDR3 nucleotides: TGTGCCAGCAGCCGGAGGCGTGCGGTGCCCGGACTCAATGAGCAGTTCTTC.

This chain's CDR3 is CASSPSRGGNQPQHF. DNA of the CDR3: TGTGCCAGCTCACCGTCCAGGGGAGGGAATCAGCCCCAGCATTTT. The chain recombines TRBV18 with TRBJ1-5, with D perhaps matching TRBD1 (6 bases). Trimming removed 3 bases at V and 4 bases at J, with 13 bases between. The germline CDR1 and CDR2 sequences are KGHSH and LQKENI. The length of the CDR3 is 15 residues.

This chain links TRBV4-3 with TRBJ2-3; D is uncertain. The CDR3 covers 15 residues. The V end lost 0 bases, the J end lost 6 bases, and 13 bases lay between the germline ends. The germline V gene encodes CDR1 LGHNA and CDR2 YSLEER. The CDR3 DNA is TGCGCCAGCAGCCAAGATGGTCGAAACGCGGATACGCAGTATTTT. Translating it yields CASSQDGRNADTQYF.

This chain connects TRBV5-1 to TRBJ2-6, with TRBD1 identical over 12 bases. The CDR3 is 18 residues long. Germline-derived CDR1 and CDR2 are SGHRS and YFSETQ. V dropped 0 bases and J dropped 2; count of bases not matched to a gene: 3. This chain's CDR3 is CASSLGGTGGAGANVLTF. In DNA, the CDR3 is TGCGCCAGCAGCTTGGGAGGGACAGGGGGCGCTGGGGCCAACGTCCTGACTTTC.

DNA of the CDR3: TGTGCCAGCAGTACAGGGTTCGACGAGCAGTACTTC. Its protein is CASSTGFDEQYF. The J gene is TRBJ2-7, the V gene TRBV6-2 or TRBV6-3, with TRBD1 as a possible D gene (6 bases). The CDR3 length is 12 residues. V gave up 5 bases and J gave up 5 bases, with 10 bases separating them. Germline V lookup: CDR1 MNHEY, CDR2 SVGEGT.